This T cell receptor beta chain was captured by sequencing in a study of blood T cell repertoires in COVID-19. Study context: COVID-19 samples, acute and convalescent, were from the United States, Italy and Spain. T cells, B-cell-depleted T cells, or PBMCs supplied cDNA or gDNA.

Authors' data handling: Estimates of nucleated cell counts were drawn from the amplification of reference gene primers. TCRdb's copy holds only in-frame clones and misses some; the assay was immunoSEQ multiplex PCR. D and trimming come from the DNA, and the V and J calls and clone size come from that table. The data show about 200,000 clones, about 90% seen once. The V gene's germline CDR1 is MNHEY and CDR2 SVGAGI. The V end lost 10 bases, the J end lost 3 bases, and 15 bases lay between the germline ends. The CDR3 spans 13 residues. The sequence came from a man younger than 35 with active or convalescent COVID-19. The chain has TRBV6-5 and TRBJ1-1, with D maybe TRBD1 (5 bases). Sequencing used peripheral blood. In nucleotides, the CDR3 is TGTGCCATCGCACCCTCAGGGTACACTGAAGCTTTCTTT. It specifies CAIAPSGYTEAFF.